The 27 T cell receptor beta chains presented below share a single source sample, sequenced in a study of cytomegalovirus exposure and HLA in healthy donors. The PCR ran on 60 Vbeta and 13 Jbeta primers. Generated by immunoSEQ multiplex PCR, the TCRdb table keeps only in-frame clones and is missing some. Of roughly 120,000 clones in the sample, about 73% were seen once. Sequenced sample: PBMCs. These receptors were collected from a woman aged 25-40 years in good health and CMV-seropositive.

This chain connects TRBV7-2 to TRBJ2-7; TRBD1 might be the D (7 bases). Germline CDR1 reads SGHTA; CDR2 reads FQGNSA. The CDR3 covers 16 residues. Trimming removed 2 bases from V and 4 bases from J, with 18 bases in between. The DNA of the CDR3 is TGTGCCAGCAGCTTATCGTCCGGGCCAGGGGGGTACGAGCAGTACTTC. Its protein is CASSLSSGPGGYEQYF.

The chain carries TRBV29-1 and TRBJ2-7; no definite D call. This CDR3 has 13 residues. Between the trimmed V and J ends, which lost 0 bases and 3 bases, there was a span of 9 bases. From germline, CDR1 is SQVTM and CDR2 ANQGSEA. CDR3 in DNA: TGCAGCGTTGAAGACAGGCCCCTCTACGAGCAGTACTTC. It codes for CSVEDRPLYEQYF.

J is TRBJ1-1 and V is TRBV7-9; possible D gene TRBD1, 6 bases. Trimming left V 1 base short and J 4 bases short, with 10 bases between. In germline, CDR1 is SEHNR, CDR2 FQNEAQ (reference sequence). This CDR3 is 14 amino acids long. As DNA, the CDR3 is TGTGCCAGCAGCTTAGTGCAGGGGAGCACTGAAGCTTTCTTT. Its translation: CASSLVQGSTEAFF.

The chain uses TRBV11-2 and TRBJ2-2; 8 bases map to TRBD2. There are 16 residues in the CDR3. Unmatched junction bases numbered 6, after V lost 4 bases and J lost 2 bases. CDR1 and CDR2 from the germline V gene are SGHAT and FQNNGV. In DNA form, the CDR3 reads TGTGCCAGCAGCTATGCAGCGGGGGCAAACACCGGGGAGCTGTTTTTT. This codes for CASSYAAGANTGELFF.

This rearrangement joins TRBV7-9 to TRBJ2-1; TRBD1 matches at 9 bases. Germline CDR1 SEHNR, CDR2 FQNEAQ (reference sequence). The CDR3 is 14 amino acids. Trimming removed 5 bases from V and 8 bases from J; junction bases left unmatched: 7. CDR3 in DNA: TGTGCCAGCAGCCCCGGACAGGGGTTATATGAGCAGTTCTTC. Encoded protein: CASSPGQGLYEQFF.

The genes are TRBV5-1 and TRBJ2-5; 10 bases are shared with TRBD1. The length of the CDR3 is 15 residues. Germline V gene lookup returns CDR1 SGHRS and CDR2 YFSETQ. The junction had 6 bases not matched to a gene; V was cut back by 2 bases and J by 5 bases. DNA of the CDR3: TGCGCCAGCAGCTTCGAGACAGGGGGCGGTGAGACCCAGTACTTC. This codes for CASSFETGGGETQYF. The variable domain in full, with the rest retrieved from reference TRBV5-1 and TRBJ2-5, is KAGVTQTPRYLIKTRGQQVTLSCSPISGHRSVSWYQQTPGQGLQFLFEYFSETQRNKGNFPGRFSGRQFSNSRSEMNVSTLELGDSALYLCASSFETGGGETQYFGPGTRLLVL.

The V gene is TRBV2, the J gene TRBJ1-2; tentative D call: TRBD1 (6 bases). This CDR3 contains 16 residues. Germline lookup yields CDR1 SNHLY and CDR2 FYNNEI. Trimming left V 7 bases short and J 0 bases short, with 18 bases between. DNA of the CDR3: TGTGCCAGCAACCCCTTCACAGGGCTCCCTAACTATGGCTACACCTTC. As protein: CASNPFTGLPNYGYTF.

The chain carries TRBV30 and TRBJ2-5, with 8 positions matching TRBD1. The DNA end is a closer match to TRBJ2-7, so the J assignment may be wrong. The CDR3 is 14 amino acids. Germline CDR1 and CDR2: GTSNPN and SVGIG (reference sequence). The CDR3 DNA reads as TGTGCCTGGGTTAGACAGGGGACCACCTACGAGCAGTACTTC. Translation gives CAWVRQGTTYEQYF.

The CDR3 region is CASSLVGQPYNEQFF. Written as DNA, the CDR3 is TGCGCCAGCAGCTTGGTTGGGCAGCCCTACAATGAGCAGTTCTTC. The rearrangement uses TRBV5-1 and TRBJ2-1; D is ambiguous. This CDR3 is built from 15 residues. Per the germline V gene, CDR1 is SGHRS and CDR2 is YFSETQ. The V gene lost 0 bases and the J gene lost 2 bases, with 9 bases spanning the gap.

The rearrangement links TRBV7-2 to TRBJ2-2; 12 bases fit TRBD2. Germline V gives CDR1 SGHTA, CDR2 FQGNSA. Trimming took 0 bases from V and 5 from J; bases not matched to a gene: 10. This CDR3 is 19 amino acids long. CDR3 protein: CASSLAGTSGSLGTGELFF. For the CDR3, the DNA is TGTGCCAGCAGCTTAGCAGGGACTAGCGGGTCACTGGGTACCGGGGAGCTGTTTTTT.

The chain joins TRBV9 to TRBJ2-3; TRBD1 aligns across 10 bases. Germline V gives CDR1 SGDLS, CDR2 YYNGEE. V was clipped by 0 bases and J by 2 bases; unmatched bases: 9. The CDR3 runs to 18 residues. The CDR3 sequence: CASSVDPGTGAFTDTQYF. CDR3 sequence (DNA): TGTGCCAGCAGCGTAGACCCTGGGACAGGGGCGTTCACAGATACGCAGTATTTT.

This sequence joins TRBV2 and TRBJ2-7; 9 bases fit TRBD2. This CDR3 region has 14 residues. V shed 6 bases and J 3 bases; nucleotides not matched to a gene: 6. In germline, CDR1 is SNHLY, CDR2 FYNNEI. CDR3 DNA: TGTGCCAGCAGCCAAAGCGGGGGGCTCTACGAGCAGTACTTC. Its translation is CASSQSGGLYEQYF.

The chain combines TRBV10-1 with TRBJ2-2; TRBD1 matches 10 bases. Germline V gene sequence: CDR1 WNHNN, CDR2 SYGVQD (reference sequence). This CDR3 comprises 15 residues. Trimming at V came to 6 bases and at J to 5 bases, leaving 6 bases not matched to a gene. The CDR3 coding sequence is TGCGCCAGCAGCGACAGGGGGCGCAGGACCGGGGAGCTGTTTTTT. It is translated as CASSDRGRRTGELFF.

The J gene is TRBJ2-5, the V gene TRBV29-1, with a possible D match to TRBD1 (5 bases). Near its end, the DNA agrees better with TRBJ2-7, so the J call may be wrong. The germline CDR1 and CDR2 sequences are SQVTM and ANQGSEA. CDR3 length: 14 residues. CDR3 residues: CSVERASVRGEQYF. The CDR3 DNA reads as TGCAGCGTTGAACGGGCCTCCGTTAGGGGCGAGCAGTACTTC.

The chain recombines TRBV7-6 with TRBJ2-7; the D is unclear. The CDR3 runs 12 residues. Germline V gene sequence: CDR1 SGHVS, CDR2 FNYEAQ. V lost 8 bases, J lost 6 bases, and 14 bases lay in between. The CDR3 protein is CASGPMRGEQYF. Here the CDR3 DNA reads TGTGCCAGCGGCCCCATGCGAGGCGAGCAGTACTTC.

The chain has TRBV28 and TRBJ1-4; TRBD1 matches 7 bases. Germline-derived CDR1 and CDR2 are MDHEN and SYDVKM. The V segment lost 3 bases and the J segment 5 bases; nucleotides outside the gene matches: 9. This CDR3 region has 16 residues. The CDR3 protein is CASSLRGTERNEKLFF. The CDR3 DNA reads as TGTGCCAGCAGTTTGCGCGGGACAGAACGAAATGAAAAACTGTTTTTT.

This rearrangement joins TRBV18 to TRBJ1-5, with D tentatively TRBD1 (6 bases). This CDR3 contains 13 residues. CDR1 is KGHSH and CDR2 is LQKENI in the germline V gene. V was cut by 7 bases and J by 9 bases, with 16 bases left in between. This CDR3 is CASFRESTGPQHF. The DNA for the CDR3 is TGTGCCAGCTTCAGGGAATCGACAGGGCCCCAGCATTTT.

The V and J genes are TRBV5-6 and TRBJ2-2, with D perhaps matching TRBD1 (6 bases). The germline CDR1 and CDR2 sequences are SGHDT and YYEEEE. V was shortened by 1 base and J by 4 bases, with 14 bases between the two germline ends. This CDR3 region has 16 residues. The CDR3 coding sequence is TGTGCCAGCAGCTTGTTTATCGGACAGAGCACCGGGGAGCTGTTTTTT. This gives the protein CASSLFIGQSTGELFF.

The CDR3 reads CASSFGRAGNTIYF. In nucleotides, the CDR3 is TGTGCCAGCAGCTTCGGCAGGGCTGGAAACACCATATATTTT. The V call is TRBV11-2, the J call TRBJ1-3; TRBD1 might be the D (5 bases). Trimming shortened V by 3 bases and J by 2 bases, and 8 bases separated the two germline ends. The CDR3 sequence is 14 residues long. Germline V lookup: CDR1 SGHAT, CDR2 FQNNGV.

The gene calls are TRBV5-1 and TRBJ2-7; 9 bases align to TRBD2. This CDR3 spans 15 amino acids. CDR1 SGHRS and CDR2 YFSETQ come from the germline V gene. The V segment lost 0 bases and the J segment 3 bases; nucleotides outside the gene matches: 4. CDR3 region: CASSLVSSGNYEQYF. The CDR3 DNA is TGCGCCAGCAGCTTGGTGTCTAGCGGGAACTACGAGCAGTACTTC.

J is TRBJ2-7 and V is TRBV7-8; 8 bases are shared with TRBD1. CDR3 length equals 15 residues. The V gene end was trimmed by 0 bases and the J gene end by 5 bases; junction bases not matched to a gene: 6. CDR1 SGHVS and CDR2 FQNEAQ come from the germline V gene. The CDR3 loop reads CASSLAGDRMNEQYF. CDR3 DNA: TGTGCCAGCAGCTTAGCTGGGGACAGGATGAACGAGCAGTACTTC.

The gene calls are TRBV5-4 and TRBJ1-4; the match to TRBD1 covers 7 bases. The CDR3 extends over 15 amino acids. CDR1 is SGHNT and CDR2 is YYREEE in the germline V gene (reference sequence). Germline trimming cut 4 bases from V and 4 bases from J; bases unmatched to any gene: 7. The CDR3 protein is CASSRGTAYNEKLFF. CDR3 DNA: TGTGCCAGCAGCCGTGGGACAGCCTATAATGAAAAACTGTTTTTT.

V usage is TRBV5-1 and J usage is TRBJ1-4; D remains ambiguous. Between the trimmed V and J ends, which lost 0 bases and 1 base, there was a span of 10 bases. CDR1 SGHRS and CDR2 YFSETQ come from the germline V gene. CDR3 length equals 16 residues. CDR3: CASSLVMYGTNEKLFF. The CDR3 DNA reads TGCGCCAGCAGCTTGGTTATGTACGGAACTAATGAAAAACTGTTTTTT.

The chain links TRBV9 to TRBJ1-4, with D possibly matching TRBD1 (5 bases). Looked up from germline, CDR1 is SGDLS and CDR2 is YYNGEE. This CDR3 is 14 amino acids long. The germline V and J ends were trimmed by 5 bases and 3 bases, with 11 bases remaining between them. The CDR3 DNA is TGTGCCAGCAGTCAGGGATCGGCTAATGAAAAACTGTTTTTT. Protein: CASSQGSANEKLFF.

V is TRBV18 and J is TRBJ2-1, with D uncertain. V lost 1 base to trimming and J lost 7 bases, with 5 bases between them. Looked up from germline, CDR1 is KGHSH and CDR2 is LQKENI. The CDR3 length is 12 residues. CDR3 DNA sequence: TGTGCCAGCTCACCACAAGAGAATGAGCAGTTCTTC. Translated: CASSPQENEQFF.

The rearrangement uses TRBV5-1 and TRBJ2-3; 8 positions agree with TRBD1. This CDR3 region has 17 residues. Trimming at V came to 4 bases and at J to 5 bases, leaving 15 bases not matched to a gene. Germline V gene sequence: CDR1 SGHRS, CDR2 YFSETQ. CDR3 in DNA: TGCGCCAGCAGCGCCTACTTGATGGCAGGGGGCTTAGATACGCAGTATTTT. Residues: CASSAYLMAGGLDTQYF.

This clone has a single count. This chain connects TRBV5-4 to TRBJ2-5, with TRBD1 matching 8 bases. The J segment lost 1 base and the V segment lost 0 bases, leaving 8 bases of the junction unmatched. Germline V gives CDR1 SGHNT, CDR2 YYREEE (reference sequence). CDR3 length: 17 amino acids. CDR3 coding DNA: TGTGCCAGCAGCTTGGTGTTATCAGGGGGCCCCCAAGAGACCCAGTACTTC. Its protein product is CASSLVLSGGPQETQYF.